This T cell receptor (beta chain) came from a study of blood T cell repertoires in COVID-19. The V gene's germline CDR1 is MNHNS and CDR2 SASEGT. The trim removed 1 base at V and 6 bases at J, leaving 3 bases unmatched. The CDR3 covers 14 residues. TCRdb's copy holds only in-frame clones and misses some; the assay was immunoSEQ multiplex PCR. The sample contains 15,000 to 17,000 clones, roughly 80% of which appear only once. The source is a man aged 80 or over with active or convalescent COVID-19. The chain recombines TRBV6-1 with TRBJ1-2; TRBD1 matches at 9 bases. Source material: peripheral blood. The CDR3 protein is CASSEENRGHGYTF. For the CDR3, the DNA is TGTGCCAGCAGTGAAGAGAACAGGGGGCATGGCTACACCTTC.